This T cell receptor beta chain was obtained from a study of blood T cell repertoires in COVID-19. Study details: Acute-phase and convalescent COVID-19 samples originated in the United States, Italy and Spain. Sources were T cells, B-cell-depleted T cells, or PBMCs; the material itself was cDNA or gDNA.

The germline V gene encodes CDR1 ENHRY and CDR2 SYGVKD. Trimming shortened V by 4 bases and J by 7 bases, and 14 bases separated the two germline ends. CDR3 size: 14 residues. Seattle participants joined during active infection and were tracked over time. Only one count was recorded for this clone. Method: immunoSEQ multiplex PCR; TCRdb's copy keeps in-frame clones and lacks some. The sample includes about 96,000 clones, 80% to 90% seen only once; the top ten take about 4%. The chain combines TRBV10-3 with TRBJ1-5, with D perhaps matching TRBD1 (5 bases). This TCR derives from a human donor with COVID-19, enrolled during active disease. The donor label of this sample is uncertain. Sequencing was done on a sample of peripheral blood. As DNA, the CDR3 is TGTGCCATCAGTGTCGAGCCCGGGGGACAGCCCCAGCATTTT. This encodes CAISVEPGGQPQHF.